This T cell receptor beta chain was documented in a study of T cell repertoires in cytomegalovirus infection. To note about this clonotype: What it binds is unknown.

Via MiXCR, TCRdb re-called the reads, giving one row per CDR3 protein. Of under 350,000 distinct CDR3 sequences listed, less than 25% are singletons. In germline, CDR1 is MRHNA, CDR2 SNTAGT. This CDR3 is built from 16 residues. V lost 1 base, J lost 2 bases, and 15 bases lay in between. V and J are TRBV6-4 and TRBJ2-7, with D possibly being TRBD1 or TRBD2 (5 bases each). The source is a human donor in good health (CMV status not recorded). Some clones in this sample may be carry-over from other donors' samples. Sequencing was performed on cultured PBMCs, taken from culture after CMV antigen stimulation. The CDR3 region has the DNA TGTGCCAGCAGTGACTTCAGCAGGGAGATACCCTACGAGCAGTACGTC. Amino acid sequence: CASSDFSREIPYEQYV.